This T cell receptor beta chain was sequenced for a study of T cell repertoires in ileal Crohn's disease. In the study overall: At surgery, about 38% of patients smoked, with median disease duration 7.9 years. Findings and caveats of the study: Compared with non-smokers, active smokers at surgery showed more clonal expansions. Clonality above 26.8% at surgery always came with endoscopic recurrence.

This CDR3 is built from 12 residues. Using immunoSEQ multiplex PCR, the repertoire was profiled, and TCRdb retains in-frame clones only, with some absent. Here the sample spans about 7,200 clones, more than 65% being singletons. Of note for this clone: Its specificity is not known.

This clonotype was sampled from an adult with Crohn's disease. Sequencing used ileal tissue. V usage is TRBV21-1 and J usage is TRBJ2-7; TRBD1, as called in the table, went unchecked against the DNA. TRBV21-1 is a documented pseudogene. In nucleotides, the CDR3 is TGTGCCAGCTCTCGACAGGGCTACGAGCAGTACTTC. Translated, it gives CASSRQGYEQYF.